The 17 T cell receptor beta chains below were found in one sample sequenced in a study of beta chain features in type 1 diabetes (dated by TCRdb to about 2018). The library was obtained by the immunoSEQ multiplex PCR assay. All of the isolated RNA was reverse transcribed with the High Capacity cDNA Reverse Transcription Kit, so expressed TCRB transcripts were sequenced. Entries here come from immuneACCESS through TCRdb and include only in-frame sequences with V and J called. Some clones fail to appear in such tables; in the studies checked, an unresolved V gene covers under half of the shortfall, and the cause of the remainder is unknown. The sample profile shows 130,000 or so clones; roughly 10% of them were found once. About 0.6% of the sample is in the top ten clones. Sequenced material: central memory CD4+ T cells from blood. These TCRs come from a woman between 40 and 55 years old in good health.

This clone was picked up a small number of times. The rearrangement joins TRBV7-2 to TRBJ2-2, with D unclear. This CDR3 contains 16 residues. V lost 0 bases and J lost 7, with 15 bases in between. Looked up from germline, CDR1 is SGHTA and CDR2 is FQGNSA. CDR3 nucleotide sequence: TGTGCCAGCAGCTTAGCGTCCTCCCCCTATGGCGGGGAGCTGTTTTTT. It encodes CASSLASSPYGGELFF.

The table lists this clone with many counts. This chain joins TRBV19 and TRBJ1-5, with 7 bases fitting TRBD1. The CDR3 has 13 amino acids. Germline CDR1 LNHDA, CDR2 SQIVND (reference sequence). Trimming took 8 bases from V and 4 from J; bases not matched to a gene: 5. CDR3 loop: CASAGTVNQPQHF. The CDR3, as DNA: TGTGCCAGTGCCGGGACAGTAAATCAGCCCCAGCATTTT. The full variable domain, in which reference TRBV19 and TRBJ1-5 provide the parts outside the CDR3, is DGGITQSPKYLFRKEGQNVTLSCEQNLNHDAMYWYRQDPGQGLRLIYYSQIVNDFQKGDIAEGYSVSREKKESFPLTVTSAQKNPTAFYLCASAGTVNQPQHFGDGTRLSIL.

V usage is TRBV14 and J usage is TRBJ1-1, with D possibly matching TRBD1 (6 bases). Per the germline V gene, CDR1 is SGHDN and CDR2 is FVKESK. The CDR3 has 17 residues. V lost 4 bases to trimming and J lost 0 bases, with 18 bases between them. CDR3 in DNA: TGTGCCAGCAGCCCCCCTGGACAGAGTTACATGAACACTGAAGCTTTCTTT. This encodes CASSPPGQSYMNTEAFF.

This chain connects TRBV29-1 to TRBJ2-2; 9 positions match TRBD1. CDR3 length: 12 amino acids. Germline V lookup: CDR1 SQVTM, CDR2 ANQGSEA. J lost 6 bases, V lost 6 bases, and 2 bases had no gene match. The CDR3 DNA sequence: TGCAGCGTGGGACAGGGTGCCGGGGAGCTGTTTTTT. Amino acids: CSVGQGAGELFF.

This clone was seen a few times. The V gene is TRBV14, the J gene TRBJ1-2, with TRBD1 as a possible D gene (5 bases). Germline assignment: CDR1 SGHDN and CDR2 FVKESK. V lost 4 bases, J lost 7 bases, and 16 bases lay in between. The CDR3 spans 14 residues. The CDR3 DNA is TGTGCCAGCAGCCGTCAGGGTTCGATGGGTGGCTACACCTTC. Translated: CASSRQGSMGGYTF.

This chain links TRBV19 with TRBJ2-2; D possibly corresponds to TRBD2 (6 bases). The CDR3 contains 16 residues. CDR1 is LNHDA and CDR2 is SQIVND in the germline V gene (reference sequence). Trimming took 0 bases from V and 7 from J, leaving 15 bases between them. CDR3 nucleotide sequence: TGTGCCAGTAGTATAGACCGAGCAGGGAGGAACGGGGAGCTGTTTTTT. Translating gives CASSIDRAGRNGELFF.

The chain combines TRBV9 with TRBJ2-2, with 11 bases matching TRBD1. This CDR3 is built from 19 residues. Trimming at V came to 0 bases and at J to 1 base, leaving 8 bases not matched to a gene. Germline CDR1 SGDLS, CDR2 YYNGEE. CDR3: CASSVGDRGRKQNTGELFF. The CDR3 nucleotides are TGTGCCAGCAGCGTAGGGGACAGGGGGAGAAAGCAGAACACCGGGGAGCTGTTTTTT. The full variable domain, its missing parts supplied by reference TRBV9 and TRBJ2-2, is DSGVTQTPKHLITATGQRVTLRCSPRSGDLSVYWYQQSLDQGLQFLIQYYNGEERAKGNILERFSAQQFPDLHSELNLSSLELGDSALYFCASSVGDRGRKQNTGELFFGEGSRLTVL.

This rearrangement joins TRBV6-5 to TRBJ2-2; D perhaps matches TRBD2 (6 bases). Germline-derived CDR1 and CDR2 are MNHEY and SVGAGI. The CDR3 extends over 11 amino acids. V lost 8 bases and J lost 8, with 9 bases in between. CDR3 nucleotide sequence: TGTGCCAGCTGGGAGGCTGGGGAGCTGTTTTTT. This gives the protein CASWEAGELFF.

The chain links TRBV7-2 to TRBJ2-1; 8 bases line up with TRBD1. V lost 5 bases and J lost 6; bases outside the gene matches: 12. CDR3 size: 16 residues. Germline CDR1 reads SGHTA; CDR2 reads FQGNSA. The DNA of the CDR3 is TGTGCCAGCAGCCCAACTCAGGGGGCTCATGGCAATGAGCAGTTCTTC. Translated, it gives CASSPTQGAHGNEQFF.

This rearrangement joins TRBV10-3 to TRBJ2-2; D is perhaps TRBD2 (6 bases). V was pared by 11 bases and J by 2 bases, with 18 bases between. Per germline, CDR1 ENHRY and CDR2 SYGVKD. The CDR3 totals 15 residues. CDR3 protein: CASREAGTNTGELFF. Written as DNA, the CDR3 is TGTGCCTCAAGGGAGGCGGGGACCAACACCGGGGAGCTGTTTTTT.

This clone has just a few counts. This rearrangement joins TRBV23-1 to TRBJ2-5; a weak D match, TRBD2 (6 bases). The tail of the sequence fits TRBJ2-7 better, so the J call may be wrong. TRBV23-1 is assigned to the ORF class and has an uncertain function. CDR3 length equals 16 residues. CDR3 residues: CASSQPLEGSSYEQYF. The CDR3 nucleotides read TGCGCCAGCAGTCAACCCCTGGAGGGAAGCTCCTACGAGCAGTACTTC.

At least ten counts were recorded for this clone. The chain couples TRBV23-1 to TRBJ1-5; TRBD1 agrees at 8 bases. TRBV23-1 is assigned to the ORF class and has an uncertain function. The CDR3 is 20 residues long. Trimming cost V 0 bases and J 0 bases; bases outside gene matches: 13. The CDR3 here is CASSQSGSGQETYSNQPQHF. The CDR3 DNA reads as TGCGCCAGCAGTCAATCCGGTTCGGGACAGGAAACTTATAGCAATCAGCCCCAGCATTTT.

This clone was seen more than once but under ten times. The rearrangement links TRBV12-5 to TRBJ1-2; the D is unclear. Trimming shortened V by 1 base and J by 5 bases, and 5 bases separated the two germline ends. The CDR3 has 12 residues. CDR1 and CDR2 from the germline V gene are LGHNT and FRNRAP. The CDR3 DNA sequence: TGTGCTAGTGGTTTGGGCACTTATGGCTACACCTTC. This translates into CASGLGTYGYTF.

This clone has at least ten counts. The gene calls are TRBV9 and TRBJ2-5, with a tentative D call TRBD2 (5 bases). Per germline, CDR1 SGDLS and CDR2 YYNGEE. The CDR3 has 14 residues. V was cut by 1 base and J by 2 bases, with 9 bases left in between. The CDR3 DNA is TGTGCCAGCAGCGTACGGGGTGGACAAGAGACCCAGTACTTC. Its translation: CASSVRGGQETQYF.

This clone was detected a few times. The rearrangement joins TRBV4-3 to TRBJ2-7, with 9 bases identical to TRBD2. Germline CDR1 and CDR2: LGHNA and YSLEER. Unmatched junction bases numbered 2, after V lost 0 bases and J lost 2 bases. This CDR3 comprises 15 residues. CDR3 in amino acids: CASSQDASGAYEQYF. The CDR3 DNA follows: TGCGCCAGCAGCCAAGACGCTAGCGGGGCCTACGAGCAGTACTTC.

The CDR3 DNA is TGTGCCAGCAGTTCCCAGGGCGCGGGGCAAGAGACCCAGTACTTC. Its protein is CASSSQGAGQETQYF. This rearrangement joins TRBV6-5 to TRBJ2-5; the D gene is possibly TRBD2 (6 bases). This CDR3 region has 15 residues. Trimming took off 4 bases at V and 2 bases at J, with 14 bases between the two ends. Germline values: CDR1 MNHEY, CDR2 SVGAGI.

The sample holds many counts of this clone. The chain is built from TRBV7-2 and TRBJ2-7; 8 bases are a match to TRBD2. The CDR3 is 18 amino acids. With V trimmed by 2 bases and J by 5 bases, 17 bases remained unmatched. Germline-derived CDR1 and CDR2 are SGHTA and FQGNSA. Written as DNA, the CDR3 is TGTGCCAGCAGCTTATTTAGGGCTCCGGGACTAGGGTTGGACGAGCAGTACTTC. It encodes CASSLFRAPGLGLDEQYF.